These 10 T cell receptor beta chains were all obtained from the same sample, sequenced in a study of T-cell reconstitution after alpha-beta-depleted transplantation in children. Preparation of the TCRbeta library was carried out with unique molecular identifiers. TCRdb processed the PCR reads anew with MiXCR; each CDR3 protein has one entry. The data show about 110,000 distinct CDR3 sequences, with approximately 10% seen just once and nearly 35% held by the top ten. The sequencing here drew on PBMCs, taken before TCRalphabeta/CD19-depleted stem cell transplant. The receptors originated from a boy between 2 and 10 years old with acute lymphoblastic leukemia, due to receive a stem cell transplant.

This clonotype was detected many times. The rearrangement uses TRBV7-8 and TRBJ2-2, with D tentatively TRBD1 or TRBD2 (5 bases each). The CDR3 covers 16 residues. Germline CDR1 and CDR2: SGHVS and FQNEAQ. The V end lost 2 bases, the J end lost 4 bases, and 14 bases lay between the germline ends. The CDR3 sequence: CASSLNSGAGTGELFF. As DNA, the CDR3 is TGTGCCAGCAGCTTAAATTCCGGGGCCGGCACCGGGGAGCTGTTTTTT. Supplemented by reference TRBV7-8 and TRBJ2-2, the full variable domain reads GAGVSQSPRYKVAKRGQDVALRCDPISGHVSLFWYQQALGQGPEFLTYFQNEAQLDKSGLPSDRFFAERPEGSVSTLKIQRTQQEDSAVYLCASSLNSGAGTGELFFGEGSRLTVL.

This clonotype occurred a few times. The chain has TRBV20-1 and TRBJ2-1; D is possibly TRBD1 (5 bases). From germline, CDR1 is DFQATT and CDR2 SNEGSKA (reference sequence). The CDR3 has 15 amino acids. Trimming cost V 2 bases and J 10 bases, with 21 bases left between them. CDR3 region: CSARRTTRDRTEQFF. The CDR3, as DNA: TGCAGTGCTAGAAGGACAACCCGAGATCGGACGGAGCAGTTCTTC.

This clonotype was counted ten times or more. The V call is TRBV6-1, the J call TRBJ2-1; TRBD1 aligns across 9 bases. The trim removed 5 bases at V and 5 bases at J, leaving 13 bases unmatched. This CDR3 comprises 17 residues. Germline V gene lookup returns CDR1 MNHNS and CDR2 SASEGT. DNA for the CDR3: TGTGCCAGCAGTCCTCGGTCCGGGACAGGGAGGGACAATGAGCAGTTCTTC. Protein sequence: CASSPRSGTGRDNEQFF.

This clonotype was picked up a small number of times. This chain connects TRBV6-5 to TRBJ2-7; D assignment may be TRBD1 or TRBD2 (5 bases each). Germline CDR1 is MNHEY and CDR2 is SVGAGI. V was clipped by 0 bases and J by 2 bases, with 17 bases between them. The CDR3 is 17 amino acids. The CDR3 DNA reads as TGTGCCAGCAGTTACTCGTACGAGGGGCTGGGCACCTACGAGCAGTACTTC. Its translation: CASSYSYEGLGTYEQYF.

This clonotype occurred a few times. J is TRBJ2-1 and V is TRBV5-1; no firm D call. Germline CDR1 SGHRS, CDR2 YFSETQ. CDR3 size: 14 residues. The ends were cut back, 1 base at V and 1 base at J, with 6 bases in the middle. DNA of the CDR3: TGCGCCAGCAGCTTGATGTTTTCCTACAATGAGCAGTTCTTC. Its protein product is CASSLMFSYNEQFF.

V gene TRBV20-1 combines with J gene TRBJ1-4, with TRBD1 as a possible D gene (6 bases). The CDR3 runs to 14 residues. Per germline, CDR1 DFQATT and CDR2 SNEGSKA (reference sequence). The V end lost 3 bases, the J end lost 8 bases, and 16 bases lay between the germline ends. The CDR3 reads CSASKGGGTEKLFF. DNA of the CDR3: TGCAGTGCTAGTAAAGGGGGGGGGACGGAAAAACTGTTTTTT.

J is TRBJ2-2 and V is TRBV20-1, with TRBD2 matching 15 bases. The trim removed 5 bases at V and 4 bases at J, leaving 8 bases unmatched. Germline CDR1 reads DFQATT; CDR2 reads SNEGSKA (reference sequence). This CDR3 has 17 amino acids. The CDR3 DNA reads as TGCAGTGCTTACGGACTAGCGGGAGGGGGGGGCACCGGGGAGCTGTTTTTT. Amino acids: CSAYGLAGGGGTGELFF.

This clonotype was counted only a few times. J is TRBJ1-6 and V is TRBV9, with TRBD1 as a possible D gene (5 bases). Germline loops: CDR1 SGDLS, CDR2 YYNGEE. V was cut by 1 base and J by 4 bases, with 12 bases left in between. This CDR3 has 16 amino acids. The CDR3 protein is CASSVTRDRYNSPLHF. DNA of the CDR3: TGTGCCAGCAGCGTAACAAGGGACCGTTATAATTCACCCCTCCACTTT.

This clonotype was detected many times. The chain has TRBV5-5 and TRBJ2-7; TRBD1 might be the D (6 bases). Germline V CDR1 and CDR2: SGHKS, YYEKEE (reference sequence). The length of the CDR3 is 15 residues. V lost 0 bases and J 1 base, leaving 11 bases between the germline ends. The DNA for the CDR3 is TGTGCCAGCAGCTTGGCGGCAGGGGTATCCTACGAGCAGTACTTC. Protein sequence: CASSLAAGVSYEQYF.

V usage is TRBV6-5 and J usage is TRBJ2-5; TRBD2 agrees at 13 bases. Germline CDR1 MNHEY, CDR2 SVGAGI. With 0 bases clipped from V and 5 bases from J, the junction kept 0 bases outside the gene matches. This CDR3 has 15 amino acids. The CDR3 sequence: CASSYSTSGRETQYF. The CDR3 DNA reads as TGTGCCAGCAGTTACTCGACTAGCGGGAGGGAGACCCAGTACTTC.